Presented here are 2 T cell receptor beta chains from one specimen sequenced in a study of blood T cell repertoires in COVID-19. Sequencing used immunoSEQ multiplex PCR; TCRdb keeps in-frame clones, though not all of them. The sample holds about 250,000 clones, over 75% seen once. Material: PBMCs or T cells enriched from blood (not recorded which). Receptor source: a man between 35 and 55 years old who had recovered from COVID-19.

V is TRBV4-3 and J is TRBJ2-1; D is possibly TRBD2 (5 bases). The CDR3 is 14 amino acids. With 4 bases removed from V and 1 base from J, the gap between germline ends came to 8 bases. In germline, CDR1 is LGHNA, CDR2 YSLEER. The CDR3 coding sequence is TGCGCCAGCAGCCGGGAGTTTTCCTACAATGAGCAGTTCTTC. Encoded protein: CASSREFSYNEQFF.

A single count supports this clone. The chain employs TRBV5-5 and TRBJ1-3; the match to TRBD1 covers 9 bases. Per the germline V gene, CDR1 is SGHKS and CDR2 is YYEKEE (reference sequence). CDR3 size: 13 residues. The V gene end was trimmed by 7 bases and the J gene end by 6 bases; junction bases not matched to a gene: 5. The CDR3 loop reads CASLGQGKNTIYF. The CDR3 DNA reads TGTGCCAGCCTTGGACAGGGGAAAAACACCATATATTTT. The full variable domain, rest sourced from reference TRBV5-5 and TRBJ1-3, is DAGVTQSPTHLIKTRGQQVTLRCSPISGHKSVSWYQQVLGQGPQFIFQYYEKEERGRGNFPDRFSARQFPNYSSELNVNALLLGDSALYLCASLGQGKNTIYFGEGSWLTVV.